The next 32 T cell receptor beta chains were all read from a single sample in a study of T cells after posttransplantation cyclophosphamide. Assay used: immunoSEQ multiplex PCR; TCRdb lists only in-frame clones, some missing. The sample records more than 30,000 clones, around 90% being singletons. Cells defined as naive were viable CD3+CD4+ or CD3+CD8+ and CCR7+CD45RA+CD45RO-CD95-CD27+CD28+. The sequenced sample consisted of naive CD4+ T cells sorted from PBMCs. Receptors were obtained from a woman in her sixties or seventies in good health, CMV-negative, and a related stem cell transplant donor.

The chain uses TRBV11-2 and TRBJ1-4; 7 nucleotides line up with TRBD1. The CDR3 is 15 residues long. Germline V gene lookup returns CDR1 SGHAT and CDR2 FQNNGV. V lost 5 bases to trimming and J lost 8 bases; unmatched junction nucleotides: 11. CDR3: CASSTRQGSPEKLFF. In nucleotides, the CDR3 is TGTGCCAGCAGCACCCGACAGGGCTCACCCGAAAAACTGTTTTTT. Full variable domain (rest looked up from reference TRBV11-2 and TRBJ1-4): EAGVAQSPRYKIIEKRQSVAFWCNPISGHATLYWYQQILGQGPKLLIQFQNNGVVDDSQLPKDRFSAERLKGVDSTLKIQPAKLEDSAVYLCASSTRQGSPEKLFFGSGTQLSVL.

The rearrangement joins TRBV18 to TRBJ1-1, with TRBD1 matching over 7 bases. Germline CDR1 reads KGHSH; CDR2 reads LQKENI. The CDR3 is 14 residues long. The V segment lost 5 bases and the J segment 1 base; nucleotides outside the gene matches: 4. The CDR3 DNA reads TGTGCCAGCTCAGTGGGACAGTCGAACACTGAAGCTTTCTTT. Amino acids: CASSVGQSNTEAFF. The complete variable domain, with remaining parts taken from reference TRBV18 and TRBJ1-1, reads NAGVMQNPRHLVRRRGQEARLRCSPMKGHSHVYWYRQLPEEGLKFMVYLQKENIIDESGMPKERFSAEFPKEGPSILRIQQVVRGDSAAYFCASSVGQSNTEAFFGQGTRLTVV.

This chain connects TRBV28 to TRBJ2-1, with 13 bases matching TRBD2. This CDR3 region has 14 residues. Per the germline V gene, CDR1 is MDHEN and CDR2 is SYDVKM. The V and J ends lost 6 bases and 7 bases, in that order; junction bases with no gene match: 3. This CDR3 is CASRGLAGENEQFF. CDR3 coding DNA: TGTGCCAGCAGAGGACTAGCGGGAGAAAATGAGCAGTTCTTC.

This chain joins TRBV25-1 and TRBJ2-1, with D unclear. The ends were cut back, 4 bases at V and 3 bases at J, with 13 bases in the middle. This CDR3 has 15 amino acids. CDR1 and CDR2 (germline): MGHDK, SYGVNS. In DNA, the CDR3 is TGTGCCAGCAGTGCTCCCTCTTTTATCTACAATGAGCAGTTCTTC. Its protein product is CASSAPSFIYNEQFF.

This CDR3 reads CASSLGGLGGYTF. The CDR3 DNA reads as TGTGCCAGCAGCTTAGGAGGGTTGGGGGGCTACACCTTC. The chain employs TRBV7-9 and TRBJ1-2; D gene unclear. The CDR3 contains 13 residues. The ends were cut back, 1 base at V and 8 bases at J, with 11 bases in the middle. Germline V gives CDR1 SEHNR, CDR2 FQNEAQ (reference sequence). Based on the CDR3 plus reference TRBV7-9 and TRBJ1-2, the full variable domain is DTGVSQNPRHKITKRGQNVTFRCDPISEHNRLYWYRQTLGQGPEFLTYFQNEAQLEKSRLLSDRFSAERPKGSFSTLEIQRTEQGDSAMYLCASSLGGLGGYTFGSGTRLTVV.

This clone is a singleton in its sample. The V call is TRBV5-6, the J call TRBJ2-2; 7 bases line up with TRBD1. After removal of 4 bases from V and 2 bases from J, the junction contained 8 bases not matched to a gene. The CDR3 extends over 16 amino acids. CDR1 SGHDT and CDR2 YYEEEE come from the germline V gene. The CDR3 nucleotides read TGTGCCAGCAGCCTCCCGGACAGGTATAACACCGGGGAGCTGTTTTTT. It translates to CASSLPDRYNTGELFF.

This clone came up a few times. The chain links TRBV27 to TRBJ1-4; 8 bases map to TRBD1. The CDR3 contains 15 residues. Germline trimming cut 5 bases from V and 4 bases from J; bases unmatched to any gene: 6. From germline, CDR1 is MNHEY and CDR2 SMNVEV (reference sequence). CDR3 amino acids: CASSDRGLGNEKLFF. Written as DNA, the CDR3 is TGTGCCAGCAGTGACAGGGGACTGGGTAATGAAAAACTGTTTTTT.

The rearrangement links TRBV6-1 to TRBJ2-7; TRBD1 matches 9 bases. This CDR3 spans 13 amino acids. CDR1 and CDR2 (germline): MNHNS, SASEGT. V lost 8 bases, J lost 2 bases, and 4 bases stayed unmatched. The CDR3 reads CASVRDRAYEQYF. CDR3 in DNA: TGTGCCAGCGTTAGGGACAGGGCCTACGAGCAGTACTTC.

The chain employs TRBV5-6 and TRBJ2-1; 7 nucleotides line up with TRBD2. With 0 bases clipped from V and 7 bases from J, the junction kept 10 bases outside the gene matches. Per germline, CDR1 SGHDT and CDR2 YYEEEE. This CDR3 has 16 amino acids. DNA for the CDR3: TGTGCCAGCAGCTTGGTGGGACTACAGAGGGAAAATGAGCAGTTCTTC. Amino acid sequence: CASSLVGLQRENEQFF. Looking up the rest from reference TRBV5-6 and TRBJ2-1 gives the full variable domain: DAGVTQSPTHLIKTRGQQVTLRCSPKSGHDTVSWYQQALGQGPQFIFQYYEEEERQRGNFPDRFSGHQFPNYSSELNVNALLLGDSALYLCASSLVGLQRENEQFFGPGTRLTVL.

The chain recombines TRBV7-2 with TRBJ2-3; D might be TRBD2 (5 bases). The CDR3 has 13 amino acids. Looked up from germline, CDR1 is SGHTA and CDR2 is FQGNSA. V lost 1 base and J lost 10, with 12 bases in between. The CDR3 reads CASSLGLEGAQYF. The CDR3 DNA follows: TGTGCCAGCAGCTTAGGGCTAGAGGGTGCGCAGTATTTT. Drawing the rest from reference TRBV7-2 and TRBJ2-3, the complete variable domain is GAGVSQSPSNKVTEKGKDVELRCDPISGHTALYWYRQSLGQGLEFLIYFQGNSAPDKSGLPSDRFSAERTGGSVSTLTIQRTQQEDSAVYLCASSLGLEGAQYFGPGTRLTVL.

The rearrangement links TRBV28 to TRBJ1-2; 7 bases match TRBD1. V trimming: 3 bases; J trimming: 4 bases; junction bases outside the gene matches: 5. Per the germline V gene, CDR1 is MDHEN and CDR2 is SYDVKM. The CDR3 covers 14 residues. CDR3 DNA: TGTGCCAGCAGTTTTGCGGGGACAGCCTATGGCTACACCTTC. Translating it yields CASSFAGTAYGYTF.

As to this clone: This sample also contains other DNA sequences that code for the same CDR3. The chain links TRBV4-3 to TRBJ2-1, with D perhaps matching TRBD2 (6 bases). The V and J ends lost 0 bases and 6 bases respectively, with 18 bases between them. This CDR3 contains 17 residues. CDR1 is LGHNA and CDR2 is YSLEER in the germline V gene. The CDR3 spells CASSQDLMRGPSNEQFF. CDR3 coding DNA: TGCGCCAGCAGCCAAGATCTAATGCGGGGCCCTTCCAATGAGCAGTTCTTC.

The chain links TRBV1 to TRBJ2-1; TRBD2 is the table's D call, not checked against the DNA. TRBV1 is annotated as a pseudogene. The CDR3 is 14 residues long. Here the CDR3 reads CTSSHGGGANEQFF. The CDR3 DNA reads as TGCACCAGCAGCCACGGCGGGGGGGCGAATGAGCAGTTCTTC.

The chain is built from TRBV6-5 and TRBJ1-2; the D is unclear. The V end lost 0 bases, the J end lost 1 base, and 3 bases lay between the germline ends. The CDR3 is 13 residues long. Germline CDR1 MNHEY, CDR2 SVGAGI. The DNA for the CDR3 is TGTGCCAGCAGTTACTCGTATAACTATGGCTACACCTTC. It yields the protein CASSYSYNYGYTF.

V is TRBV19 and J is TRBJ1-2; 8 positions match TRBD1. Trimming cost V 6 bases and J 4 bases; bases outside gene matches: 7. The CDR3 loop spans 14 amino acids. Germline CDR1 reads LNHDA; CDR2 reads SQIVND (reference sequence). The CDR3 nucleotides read TGTGCCAGTAGCGGACAGGGCCGAGTCTATGGCTACACCTTC. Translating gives CASSGQGRVYGYTF.

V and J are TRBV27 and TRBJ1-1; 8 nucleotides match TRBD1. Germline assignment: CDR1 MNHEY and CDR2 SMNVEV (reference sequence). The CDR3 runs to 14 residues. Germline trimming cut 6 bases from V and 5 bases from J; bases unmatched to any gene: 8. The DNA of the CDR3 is TGTGCCAGCAGCGACAGGGGAGTTTATACTGAAGCTTTCTTT. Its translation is CASSDRGVYTEAFF.

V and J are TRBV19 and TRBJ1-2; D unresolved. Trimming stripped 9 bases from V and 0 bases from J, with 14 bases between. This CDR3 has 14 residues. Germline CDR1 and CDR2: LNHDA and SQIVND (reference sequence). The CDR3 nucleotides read TGTGCCAGCCTTTCAAGAGTCACTAACTATGGCTACACCTTC. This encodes CASLSRVTNYGYTF. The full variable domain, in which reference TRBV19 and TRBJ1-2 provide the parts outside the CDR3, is DGGITQSPKYLFRKEGQNVTLSCEQNLNHDAMYWYRQDPGQGLRLIYYSQIVNDFQKGDIAEGYSVSREKKESFPLTVTSAQKNPTAFYLCASLSRVTNYGYTFGSGTRLTVV.

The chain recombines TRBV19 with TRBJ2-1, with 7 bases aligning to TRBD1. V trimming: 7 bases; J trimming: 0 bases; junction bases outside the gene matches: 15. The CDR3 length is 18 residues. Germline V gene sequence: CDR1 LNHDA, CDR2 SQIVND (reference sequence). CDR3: CASTRTGFPLFSYNEQFF. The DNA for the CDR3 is TGTGCCAGTACACGGACAGGCTTCCCTCTATTCTCCTACAATGAGCAGTTCTTC.

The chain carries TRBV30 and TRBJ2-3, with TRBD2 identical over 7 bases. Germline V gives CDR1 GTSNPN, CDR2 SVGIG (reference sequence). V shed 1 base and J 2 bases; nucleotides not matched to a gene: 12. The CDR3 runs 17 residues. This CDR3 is CAWSGRRLAGITDTQYF. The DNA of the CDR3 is TGTGCCTGGAGTGGGAGAAGACTAGCAGGAATCACAGATACGCAGTATTTT.

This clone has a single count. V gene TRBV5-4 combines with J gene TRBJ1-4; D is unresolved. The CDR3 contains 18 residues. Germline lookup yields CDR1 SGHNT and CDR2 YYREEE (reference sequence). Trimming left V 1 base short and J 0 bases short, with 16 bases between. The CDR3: CASSLKTAHAPTNEKLFF. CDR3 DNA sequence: TGTGCCAGCAGCTTGAAAACAGCCCATGCCCCAACTAATGAAAAACTGTTTTTT.

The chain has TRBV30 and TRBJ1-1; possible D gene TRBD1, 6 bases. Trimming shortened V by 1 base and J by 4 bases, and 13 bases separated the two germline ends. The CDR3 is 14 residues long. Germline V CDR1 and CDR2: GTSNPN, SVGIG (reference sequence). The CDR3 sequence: CAWSARGGLTEAFF. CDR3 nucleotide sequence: TGTGCCTGGAGTGCGCGGGGGGGGCTCACTGAAGCTTTCTTT.

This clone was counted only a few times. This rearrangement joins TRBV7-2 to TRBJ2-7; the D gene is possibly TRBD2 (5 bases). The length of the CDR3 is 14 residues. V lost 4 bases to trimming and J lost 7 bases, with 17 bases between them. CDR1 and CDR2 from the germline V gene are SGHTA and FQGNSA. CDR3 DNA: TGTGCCAGCAGCTCCCAGCCCCCCCCGGGGGAGCAGTACTTC. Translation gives CASSSQPPPGEQYF.

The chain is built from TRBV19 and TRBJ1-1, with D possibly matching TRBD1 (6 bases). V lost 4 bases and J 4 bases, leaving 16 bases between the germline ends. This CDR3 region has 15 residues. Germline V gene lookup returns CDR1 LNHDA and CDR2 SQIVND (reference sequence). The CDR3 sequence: CASSTPGRGATEAFF. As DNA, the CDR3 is TGTGCCAGTAGTACCCCGGGTCGGGGGGCCACTGAAGCTTTCTTT.

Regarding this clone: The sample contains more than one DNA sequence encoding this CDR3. CDR3 amino acids: CASSQGKTRASGEQYF. For the CDR3, the DNA is TGCGCCAGCAGCCAAGGTAAGACTAGAGCCTCGGGGGAGCAGTACTTC. The V and J genes are TRBV4-1 and TRBJ2-7; tentative D call: TRBD2 (6 bases). This CDR3 has 16 amino acids. Trimming took off 1 base at V and 7 bases at J, with 20 bases between the two ends. Germline loops: CDR1 MGHRA, CDR2 YSYEKL.

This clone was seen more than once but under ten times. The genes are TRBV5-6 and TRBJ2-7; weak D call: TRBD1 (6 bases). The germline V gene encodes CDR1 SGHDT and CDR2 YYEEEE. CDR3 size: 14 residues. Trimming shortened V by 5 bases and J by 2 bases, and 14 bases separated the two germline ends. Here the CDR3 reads CASRGGSGAYEQYF. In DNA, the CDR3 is TGTGCCAGCAGAGGAGGTTCAGGGGCCTACGAGCAGTACTTC.

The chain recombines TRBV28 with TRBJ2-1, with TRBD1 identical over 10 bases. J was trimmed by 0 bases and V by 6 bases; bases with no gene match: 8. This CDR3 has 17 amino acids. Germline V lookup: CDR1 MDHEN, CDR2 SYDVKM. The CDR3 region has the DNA TGTGCCAGCAGCGGACAGGGGGGGAGTAGCTCCTACAATGAGCAGTTCTTC. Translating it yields CASSGQGGSSSYNEQFF.

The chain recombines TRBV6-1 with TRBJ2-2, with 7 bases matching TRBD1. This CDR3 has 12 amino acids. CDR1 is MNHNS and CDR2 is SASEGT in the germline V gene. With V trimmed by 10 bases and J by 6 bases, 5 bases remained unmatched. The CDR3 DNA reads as TGTGCCACCCACAGGGGATCCGGGGAGCTGTTTTTT. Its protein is CATHRGSGELFF.

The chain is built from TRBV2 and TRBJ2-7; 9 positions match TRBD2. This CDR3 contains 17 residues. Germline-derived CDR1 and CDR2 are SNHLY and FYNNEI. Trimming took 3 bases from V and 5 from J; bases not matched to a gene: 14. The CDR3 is CASSDISGTSIFHEQYF. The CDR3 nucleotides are TGTGCCAGCAGTGATATATCTGGGACTAGCATCTTCCACGAGCAGTACTTC.

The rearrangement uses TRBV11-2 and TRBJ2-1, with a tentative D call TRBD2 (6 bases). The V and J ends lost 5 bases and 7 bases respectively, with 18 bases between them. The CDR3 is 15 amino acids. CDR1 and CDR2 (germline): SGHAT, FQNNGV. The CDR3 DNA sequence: TGTGCCAGCAGCGCGTTGGGGGGTCTACCGAATGAGCAGTTCTTC. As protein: CASSALGGLPNEQFF.

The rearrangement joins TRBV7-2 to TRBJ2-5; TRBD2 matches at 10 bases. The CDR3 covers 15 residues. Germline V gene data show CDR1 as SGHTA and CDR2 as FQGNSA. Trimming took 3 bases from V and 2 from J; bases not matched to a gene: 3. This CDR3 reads CASSFKLAGQETQYF. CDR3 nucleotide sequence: TGTGCCAGCAGCTTCAAACTAGCGGGACAAGAGACCCAGTACTTC.

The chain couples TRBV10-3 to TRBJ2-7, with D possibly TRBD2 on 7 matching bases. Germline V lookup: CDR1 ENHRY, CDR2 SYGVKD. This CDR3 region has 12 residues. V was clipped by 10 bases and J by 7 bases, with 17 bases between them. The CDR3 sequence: CANRDYQGEQYF. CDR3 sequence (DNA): TGTGCCAACCGGGACTATCAGGGGGAGCAGTACTTC.

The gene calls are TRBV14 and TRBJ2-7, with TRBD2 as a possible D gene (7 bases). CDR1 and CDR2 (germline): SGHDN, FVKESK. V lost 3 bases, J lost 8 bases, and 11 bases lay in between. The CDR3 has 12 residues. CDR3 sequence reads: CASSQSGDKQYF. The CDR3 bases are TGTGCCAGCAGCCAGAGCGGGGACAAGCAGTACTTC.